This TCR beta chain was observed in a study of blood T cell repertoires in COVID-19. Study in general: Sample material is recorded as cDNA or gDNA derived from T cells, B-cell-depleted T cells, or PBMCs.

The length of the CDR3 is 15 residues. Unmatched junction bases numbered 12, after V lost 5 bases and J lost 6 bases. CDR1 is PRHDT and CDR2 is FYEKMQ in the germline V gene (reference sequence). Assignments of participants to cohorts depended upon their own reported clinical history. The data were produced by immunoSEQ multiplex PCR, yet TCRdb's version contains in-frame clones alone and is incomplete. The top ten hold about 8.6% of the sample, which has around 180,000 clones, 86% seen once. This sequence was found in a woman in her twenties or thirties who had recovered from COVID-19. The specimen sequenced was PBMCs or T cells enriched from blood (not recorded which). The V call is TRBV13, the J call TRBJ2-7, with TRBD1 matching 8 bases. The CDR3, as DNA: TGTGCCAGCAGCGATAGGGACAGGAGGAGGATCGAGCAGTACTTC. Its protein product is CASSDRDRRRIEQYF.